A selection of T cell receptor beta chains follows, all from one sample in a study of blood T cell repertoires in COVID-19. Clones were read by immunoSEQ multiplex PCR, and TCRdb kept only the in-frame ones, dropping some. The data hold a few hundred thousand clones, with 75% to 90% observed a single time. The specimen sequenced was peripheral blood. The receptors shown here come from a woman aged 60-75 years with acute or convalescent COVID-19. Both conserved end residues are part of each CDR3. A D gene is named only where the DNA matches it firmly.

D: TRBD2; V: TRBV7-3; J: TRBJ2-7; CDR3: CASSQGGPMGEQYF
D: -; V: TRBV28; J: TRBJ1-2; CDR3: CASSFGGDANYGYTF
D: TRBD1; V: TRBV5-6; J: TRBJ1-2; CDR3: CASSSTGDGYGYTF
D: TRBD2; V: TRBV6-2/TRBV6-3; J: TRBJ2-1; CDR3: CASSYIPGTSGYNEQFF
D: TRBD2; V: TRBV6-2/TRBV6-3; J: TRBJ2-3; CDR3: CASSYIGGRPFDTQYF
D: TRBD1; V: TRBV4-1; J: TRBJ1-5; CDR3: CASSQPDRGSNQPQHF
D: -; V: TRBV9; J: TRBJ1-3; CDR3: CASSVTGSSGNTIYF
D: -; V: TRBV30; J: TRBJ1-1; CDR3: CAWIRSEAFF
D: -; V: TRBV27; J: TRBJ2-7; CDR3: CASSLSPLASAYEQYF
D: -; V: TRBV27; J: TRBJ2-7; CDR3: CASRPQGKEQYF
D: -; V: TRBV6-5; J: TRBJ1-3; CDR3: CASKLSPSGNTIYF
D: TRBD2; V: TRBV9; J: TRBJ2-7; CDR3: CASSLRSGRFYEQYF
D: -; V: TRBV27; J: TRBJ2-2; CDR3: CASSLANTGELFF
D: -; V: TRBV7-2; J: TRBJ2-2; CDR3: CASSLQLYTGELFF
D: TRBD2; V: TRBV27; J: TRBJ2-3; CDR3: CASGRTSLTDTQYF